The source of this TCR beta chain is a study of blood T cell repertoires in COVID-19. About the research overall: Researchers got acute and convalescent COVID-19 samples from the United States, Italy and Spain. T cells, B-cell-depleted T cells, or PBMCs supplied cDNA or gDNA.

The ends lost 5 bases at V and 4 bases at J; junction bases unmatched: 10. The germline gives CDR1 MNHEY, CDR2 SMNVEV (reference sequence). There are 15 residues in the CDR3. Authors' processing steps: Counts of nucleated cells, estimated from reference gene primer amplification, were obtained. TCRdb's copy holds only in-frame clones and misses some; the assay was immunoSEQ multiplex PCR. V and J calls and clone size are given by that table; D and trimming were obtained from the DNA. The sample holds over 110,000 clones, 65% to 80% seen once. The specimen was peripheral blood. This clonotype was sampled from a woman aged 55-69 years with acute or convalescent COVID-19. The chain recombines TRBV27 with TRBJ2-5; 7 bases are shared with TRBD2. The CDR3 nucleotides are TGTGCCAGCAGTACGCGGACGGGGGGTGGAGAGACCCAGTACTTC. It codes for CASSTRTGGGETQYF.